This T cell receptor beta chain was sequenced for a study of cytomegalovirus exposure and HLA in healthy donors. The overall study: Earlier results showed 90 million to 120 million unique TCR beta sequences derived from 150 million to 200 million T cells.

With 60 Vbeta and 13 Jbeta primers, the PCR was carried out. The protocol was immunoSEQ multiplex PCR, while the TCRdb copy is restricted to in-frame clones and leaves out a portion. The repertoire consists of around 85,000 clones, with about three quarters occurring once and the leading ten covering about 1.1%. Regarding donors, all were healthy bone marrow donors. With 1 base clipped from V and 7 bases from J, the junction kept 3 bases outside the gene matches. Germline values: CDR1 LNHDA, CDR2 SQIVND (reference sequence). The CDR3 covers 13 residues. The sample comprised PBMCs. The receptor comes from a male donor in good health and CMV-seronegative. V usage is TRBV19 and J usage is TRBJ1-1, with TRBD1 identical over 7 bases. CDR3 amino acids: CASSIGNRGEAFF. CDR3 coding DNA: TGTGCCAGTAGTATAGGCAACAGGGGTGAAGCTTTCTTT.